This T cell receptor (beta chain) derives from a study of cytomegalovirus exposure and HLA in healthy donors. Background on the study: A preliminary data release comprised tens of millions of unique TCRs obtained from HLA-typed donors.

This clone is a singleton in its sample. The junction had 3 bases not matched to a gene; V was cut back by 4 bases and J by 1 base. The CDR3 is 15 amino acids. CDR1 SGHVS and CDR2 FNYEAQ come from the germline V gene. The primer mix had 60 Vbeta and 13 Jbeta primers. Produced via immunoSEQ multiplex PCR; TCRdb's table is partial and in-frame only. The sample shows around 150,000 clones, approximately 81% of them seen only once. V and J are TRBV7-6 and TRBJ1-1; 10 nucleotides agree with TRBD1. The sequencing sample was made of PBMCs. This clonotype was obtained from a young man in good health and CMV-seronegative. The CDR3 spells CASSWGQGWNTEAFF. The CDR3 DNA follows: TGTGCCAGCAGCTGGGGACAGGGGTGGAACACTGAAGCTTTCTTT.